This T cell receptor (beta chain) was recovered during a study of blood T cell repertoires in COVID-19. Study background: From the United States, Italy and Spain came samples of acute and convalescent COVID-19. From T cells, B-cell-depleted T cells, or PBMCs came the material, which was cDNA or gDNA.

Original analysis: Quantification of nucleated cells was approximated via reference gene primer amplification. The table came from immunoSEQ multiplex PCR; TCRdb's copy has only in-frame clones and leaves some out. The V and J calls and the clone size are those of that table, but D and trimming were determined from the DNA. The sample shows approximately 27,000 clones, about 91% of them seen only once. There are 16 residues in the CDR3. CDR1 is SNHLY and CDR2 is FYNNEI in the germline V gene. After removal of 0 bases from V and 1 base from J, the junction contained 5 bases not matched to a gene. Sequences were obtained from peripheral blood. This clonotype was obtained from a human donor with acute or convalescent COVID-19. The donor label of this sample is uncertain. The chain couples TRBV2 to TRBJ2-5, with TRBD2 identical over 7 bases. CDR3 in amino acids: CASSEAGPSGQETQYF. The CDR3, as DNA: TGTGCCAGCAGTGAAGCGGGGCCTAGCGGCCAAGAGACCCAGTACTTC.